Shown below are 5 T cell receptor beta chains from a single sample sequenced in a study of OX40 agonist ivuxolimab in advanced cancers. The assay was immunoSEQ multiplex PCR, and TCRdb's table has in-frame clones only and misses some. This sample has around 90,000 clones; more than 75% occur once, and the top ten carry approximately 0.29%. The sample here was CD4+ or CD8+ T cells sorted from blood, taken in a trial of the OX40 agonist ivuxolimab. The source of these receptors is an adult with an advanced solid tumor such as melanoma, head and neck, liver or kidney cancer.

The gene calls are TRBV2 and TRBJ1-1; D uncertain. This CDR3 is built from 13 residues. V shed 5 bases and J shed 0 bases, with 7 bases lying between them. From germline, CDR1 is SNHLY and CDR2 FYNNEI. This chain's CDR3 is CASSREVNTEAFF. CDR3 DNA: TGTGCCAGCAGTCGGGAAGTGAACACTGAAGCTTTCTTT.

This sequence joins TRBV15 and TRBJ2-5, with TRBD2 matching over 7 bases. Germline loops: CDR1 LNHNV, CDR2 YYDKDF (reference sequence). There are 20 residues in the CDR3. Trimming at V came to 1 base and at J to 2 bases, leaving 19 bases not matched to a gene. CDR3 amino acids: CATSRGRGTESKELQETQYF. The CDR3 bases are TGTGCCACCAGCAGAGGGCGGGGGACTGAGAGTAAAGAACTTCAAGAGACCCAGTACTTC.

The V call is TRBV6-4, the J call TRBJ2-5; D might be TRBD1 or TRBD2, each matching 6 bases. The V and J ends lost 8 bases and 5 bases respectively, with 21 bases between them. Germline assignment: CDR1 MRHNA and CDR2 SNTAGT. The CDR3 loop spans 15 amino acids. The DNA of the CDR3 is TGTGCCAGCTCCGTGACGGGGGCCCGGGGGGAGACCCAGTACTTC. The encoded protein is CASSVTGARGETQYF.

The J gene is TRBJ2-5, the V gene TRBV9; 10 nucleotides line up with TRBD2. Germline V gene sequence: CDR1 SGDLS, CDR2 YYNGEE. CDR3 length: 15 amino acids. Unmatched junction bases numbered 5, after V lost 5 bases and J lost 1 base. For the CDR3, the DNA is TGTGCCAGCAGTTTTAGCGGGGGGAGCCAAGAGACCCAGTACTTC. As protein: CASSFSGGSQETQYF.

This chain uses TRBV27 with TRBJ2-7, with 8 positions matching TRBD1. Germline CDR1 reads MNHEY; CDR2 reads SMNVEV (reference sequence). Trimming removed 5 bases from V and 2 bases from J; junction bases left unmatched: 8. This CDR3 is 15 amino acids long. CDR3 DNA sequence: TGTGCCAGCAGTCTCCGACAGGGGTCCCCCTACGAGCAGTACTTC. Translated, it gives CASSLRQGSPYEQYF.